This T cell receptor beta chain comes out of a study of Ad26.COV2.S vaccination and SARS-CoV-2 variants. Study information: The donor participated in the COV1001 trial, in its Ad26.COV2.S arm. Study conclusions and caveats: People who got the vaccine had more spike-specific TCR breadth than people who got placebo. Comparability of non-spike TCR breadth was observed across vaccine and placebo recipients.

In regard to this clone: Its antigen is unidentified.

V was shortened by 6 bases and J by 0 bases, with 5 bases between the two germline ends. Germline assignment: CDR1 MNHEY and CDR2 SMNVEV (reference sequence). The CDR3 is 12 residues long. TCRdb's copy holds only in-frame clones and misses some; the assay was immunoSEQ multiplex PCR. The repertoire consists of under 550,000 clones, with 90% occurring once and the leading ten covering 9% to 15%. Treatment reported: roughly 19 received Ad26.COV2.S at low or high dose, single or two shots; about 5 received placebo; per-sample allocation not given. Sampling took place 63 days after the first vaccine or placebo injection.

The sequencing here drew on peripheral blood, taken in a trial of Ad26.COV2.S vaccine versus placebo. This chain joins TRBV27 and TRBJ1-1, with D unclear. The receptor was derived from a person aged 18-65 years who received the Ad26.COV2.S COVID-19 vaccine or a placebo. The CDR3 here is CASSTMNTEAFF. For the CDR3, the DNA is TGTGCCAGCAGCACCATGAACACTGAAGCTTTCTTT.